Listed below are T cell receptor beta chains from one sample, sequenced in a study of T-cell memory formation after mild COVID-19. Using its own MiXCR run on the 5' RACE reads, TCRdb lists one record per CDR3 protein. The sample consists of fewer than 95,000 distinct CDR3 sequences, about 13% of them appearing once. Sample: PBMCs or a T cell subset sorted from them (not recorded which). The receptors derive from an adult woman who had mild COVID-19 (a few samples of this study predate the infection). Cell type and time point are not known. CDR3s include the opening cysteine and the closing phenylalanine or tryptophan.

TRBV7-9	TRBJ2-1	CASSQAGTYNEQFF
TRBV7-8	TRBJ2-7	CASSLQGDNYEQYF
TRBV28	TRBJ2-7	CASSPGPGQGYEQYF
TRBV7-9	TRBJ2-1	CASSFPGTPYNEQFF
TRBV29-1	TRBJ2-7	CSVFAGAYEQYF
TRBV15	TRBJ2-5	CATSREGAGETQYF
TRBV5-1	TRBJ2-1	CASSLYLVEGEQFF
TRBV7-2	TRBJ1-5	CASSFGGAQPQHF
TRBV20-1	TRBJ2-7	CSARVGVSYEQYF
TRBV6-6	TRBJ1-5	CASDPAGGNQPQHF
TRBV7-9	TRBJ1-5	CASSLGVSAEQPQHF
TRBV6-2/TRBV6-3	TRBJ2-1	CASSKQYRDLQFF
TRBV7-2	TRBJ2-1	CASSPDASGGYNEQFF
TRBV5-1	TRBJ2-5	CASSSLEDRGQETQYF
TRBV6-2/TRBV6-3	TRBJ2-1	CASRGNGYNEQFF
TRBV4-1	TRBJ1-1	CASSKDRATEAFF
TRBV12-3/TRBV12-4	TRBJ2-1	CASSLRSSGSSYNEQFF
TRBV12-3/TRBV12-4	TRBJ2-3	CASSLSRYTDTQYF
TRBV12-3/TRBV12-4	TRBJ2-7	CASRPLAGGPGEQYF
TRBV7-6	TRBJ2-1	CASSRPGGVGDNEQFF
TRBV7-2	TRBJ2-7	CASSFGTSFYEQYF
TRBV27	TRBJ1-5	CASSLFPVSNQPQHF
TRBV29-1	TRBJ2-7	CSVEDEGAGYEQYF
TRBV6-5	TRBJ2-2	CASSYARGWGGELFF
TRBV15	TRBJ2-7	CATSRDSPPLDDEQYF
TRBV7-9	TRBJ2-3	CASSDRDRGFTDTQYF
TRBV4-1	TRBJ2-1	CASSQDPGQGTYNEQFF
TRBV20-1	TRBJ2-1	CSAREIGGYNEQFF
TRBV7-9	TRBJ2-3	CASSVPRGPSDTQYF
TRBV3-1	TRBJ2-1	CASSQDWGGGMGEQFF
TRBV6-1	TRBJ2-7	CASSELGSYEQYF
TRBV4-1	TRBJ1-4	CASSHGTGFTEKLFF